These 27 T cell receptor beta chains were all obtained from the same sample, sequenced in a study of Ad26.COV2.S vaccination and SARS-CoV-2 variants (dated by TCRdb to the early 2020s). The method was the immunoSEQ multiplex PCR assay. TCRdb carries this immuneACCESS record with in-frame sequences only. Its versions omit some clonotypes, under half of them owing to an unresolved V gene in the studies checked, with the rest unexplained. This sample has around 250,000 clones in its table, and 87% of those were observed once. The ten largest account for approximately 3.3% of the sample. What this sample's treatment or condition label stands for: 19 received Ad26.COV2.S at low or high dose, single or two shots; about 5 received placebo; per-sample allocation not given. For vaccine and placebo recipients, the sequenced repertoires came from samples collected on day 63 after the first injection. Sequenced here: peripheral blood, sampled in a trial of Ad26.COV2.S vaccine versus placebo. The receptors come from a person between 18 and 59 years old who received the Ad26.COV2.S COVID-19 vaccine or a placebo.

This clone was counted once. Other DNA sequences in the sample encode the same CDR3. The V gene is TRBV9, the J gene TRBJ2-7; the D is unclear. This CDR3 comprises 14 residues. V gave up 0 bases and J gave up 2 bases, with 9 bases separating them. The V gene's germline CDR1 is SGDLS and CDR2 YYNGEE. CDR3 DNA: TGTGCCAGCAGCGTAGGCGGCGGAACCTACGAGCAGTACTTC. Protein: CASSVGGGTYEQYF.

This sequence joins TRBV6-2 or TRBV6-3 and TRBJ2-3; D is undetermined. V gave up 2 bases and J gave up 4 bases, with 7 bases separating them. The CDR3 is 13 residues long. Germline V lookup: CDR1 MNHEY, CDR2 SVGEGT. In nucleotides, the CDR3 is TGTGCCAGCAGTTACAGGGCGCCAGATACGCAGTATTTT. This encodes CASSYRAPDTQYF.

This clone was seen only once. The V and J genes are TRBV19 and TRBJ1-1; maybe TRBD1 (5 bases). The CDR3 runs to 16 residues. V gave up 6 bases and J gave up 0 bases, with 17 bases separating them. The V gene's germline CDR1 is LNHDA and CDR2 SQIVND (reference sequence). The CDR3 protein is CASRIQGSPMNTEAFF. The CDR3 DNA reads as TGTGCCAGTAGGATCCAGGGTTCCCCTATGAACACTGAAGCTTTCTTT.

CDR3 coding DNA: TGCGCCAGCAGCTTGCGGGGTTCCTCTGGAAACACCATATATTTT. Protein sequence: CASSLRGSSGNTIYF. The chain has TRBV5-1 and TRBJ1-3; no firm D call. CDR3 length: 15 residues. Germline assignment: CDR1 SGHRS and CDR2 YFSETQ. V lost 1 base to trimming and J lost 0 bases, with 8 bases between them.

The rearrangement links TRBV28 to TRBJ1-2; possible D gene TRBD1, 6 bases. The ends were cut back, 2 bases at V and 4 bases at J, with 14 bases in the middle. The CDR3 is made up of 15 amino acids. Germline CDR1 MDHEN, CDR2 SYDVKM. The CDR3 region is CASSLKLTGGYGYTF. CDR3 sequence (DNA): TGTGCCAGCAGTTTAAAACTGACAGGTGGCTATGGCTACACCTTC.

This chain joins TRBV6-5 and TRBJ1-1; a possible D gene is TRBD1 (5 bases). CDR1 is MNHEY and CDR2 is SVGAGI in the germline V gene. This CDR3 is 15 amino acids long. Trimming took 2 bases from V and 4 from J, leaving 14 bases between them. As DNA, the CDR3 is TGTGCCAGCAGTTACAGGGGATGGGGGAGCACTGAAGCTTTCTTT. It translates to CASSYRGWGSTEAFF.

CDR3 protein: CASSIAGGLTEAFF. In nucleotides, the CDR3 is TGTGCCAGTAGTATCGCGGGGGGGCTCACTGAAGCTTTCTTT. The gene calls are TRBV19 and TRBJ1-1; the D gene is possibly TRBD1 (6 bases). Germline lookup yields CDR1 LNHDA and CDR2 SQIVND (reference sequence). This CDR3 contains 14 residues. Trimming cost V 3 bases and J 4 bases, with 12 bases left between them.

V and J are TRBV27 and TRBJ2-7; 10 bases match TRBD2. Germline V CDR1 and CDR2: MNHEY, SMNVEV (reference sequence). V shed 7 bases and J 7 bases; nucleotides not matched to a gene: 10. The CDR3 contains 14 residues. The CDR3 DNA sequence: TGTGCCAGCAATGGCCTAGCGGGAGCGGGTGAGCAGTACTTC. Its protein product is CASNGLAGAGEQYF.

The chain is built from TRBV5-4 and TRBJ2-7; the D gene is possibly TRBD2 (5 bases). Trimming cost V 3 bases and J 5 bases, with 18 bases left between them. This CDR3 spans 15 amino acids. Germline V CDR1 and CDR2: SGHNT, YYREEE (reference sequence). CDR3 protein: CASSYGRMGSDEQYF. CDR3 DNA: TGTGCCAGCAGCTACGGACGCATGGGGAGCGACGAGCAGTACTTC.

This chain links TRBV7-9 with TRBJ2-1; no firm D call. V was cut by 2 bases and J by 7 bases, with 9 bases left in between. CDR1 is SEHNR and CDR2 is FQNEAQ in the germline V gene (reference sequence). This CDR3 contains 13 residues. This CDR3 reads CASSLSGGNEQFF. The CDR3, as DNA: TGTGCCAGCAGCTTATCAGGTGGGAATGAGCAGTTCTTC.

This chain links TRBV30 with TRBJ1-6; D is uncertain. CDR3 length equals 15 residues. Trimming cost V 6 bases and J 1 base, with 13 bases left between them. In germline, CDR1 is GTSNPN, CDR2 SVGIG (reference sequence). This CDR3 is CACRPGLSYNSPLHF. The CDR3 nucleotides read TGTGCCTGTCGTCCGGGTCTATCCTATAATTCACCCCTCCACTTT.

This clone occurred once. This chain links TRBV16 with TRBJ1-1; D is uncertain. Germline V gene lookup returns CDR1 KGHSY and CDR2 FQNENV. The V gene lost 2 bases and the J gene lost 6 bases, with 13 bases spanning the gap. This CDR3 contains 14 residues. The chain's CDR3 is CASSQLSGGAEAFF. CDR3 in DNA: TGTGCCAGCAGCCAACTCTCCGGCGGGGCTGAAGCTTTCTTT.

This clone showed up just a few times. This chain uses TRBV19 with TRBJ1-5; D possibly corresponds to TRBD1 (6 bases). The CDR3 loop spans 13 amino acids. The germline V gene has CDR1 LNHDA and CDR2 SQIVND (reference sequence). Trimming stripped 5 bases from V and 6 bases from J, with 11 bases between. For the CDR3, the DNA is TGTGCCAGTAGTGGCGCAGGGGTTCAGCCCCAGCATTTT. Translation: CASSGAGVQPQHF.

This chain connects TRBV5-1 to TRBJ2-3; possibly TRBD1 for D (5 bases). The CDR3 has 14 residues. The V gene lost 0 bases and the J gene lost 5 bases, with 10 bases spanning the gap. CDR1 is SGHRS and CDR2 is YFSETQ in the germline V gene. Here the CDR3 reads CASSLEGSQDTQYF. CDR3 DNA: TGCGCCAGCAGCTTGGAGGGGTCTCAAGATACGCAGTATTTT.

This chain links TRBV9 with TRBJ2-1; TRBD2 aligns across 8 bases. J was trimmed by 7 bases and V by 0 bases; bases with no gene match: 6. CDR3 size: 15 residues. In germline, CDR1 is SGDLS, CDR2 YYNGEE. The CDR3 nucleotides are TGTGCCAGCAGCGTAGGTTCCAGCGGGGGAAATGAGCAGTTCTTC. It translates to CASSVGSSGGNEQFF.

This chain uses TRBV12-3 or TRBV12-4 with TRBJ1-5; possibly TRBD1 for D (6 bases). V shed 3 bases and J shed 6 bases, with 9 bases lying between them. The CDR3 totals 13 residues. CDR3 in DNA: TGTGCCAGCAGTTTCCAGGGGCGTCAGCCCCAGCATTTT. Its translation: CASSFQGRQPQHF.

This chain connects TRBV2 to TRBJ2-3; D not resolved. Trimming took off 2 bases at V and 3 bases at J, with 0 bases between the two ends. The CDR3 is made up of 11 amino acids. Germline values: CDR1 SNHLY, CDR2 FYNNEI. CDR3 nucleotide sequence: TGTGCCAGCAGTGAAACAGATACGCAGTATTTT. Translation: CASSETDTQYF.

The chain uses TRBV7-6 and TRBJ1-2; possibly TRBD1 for D (5 bases). Between the trimmed V and J ends, which lost 0 bases and 4 bases, there was a span of 21 bases. The CDR3 totals 18 residues. Germline V gives CDR1 SGHVS, CDR2 FNYEAQ. The CDR3 DNA reads TGTGCCAGCAGCTTAGCTGGGGGTTCCCCAGCCCTAGGCTATGGCTACACCTTC. This codes for CASSLAGGSPALGYGYTF.

This clone was counted ten times or more. The chain couples TRBV7-9 to TRBJ1-2, with a possible D match to TRBD1 (6 bases). The germline V gene has CDR1 SEHNR and CDR2 FQNEAQ (reference sequence). With 1 base removed from V and 0 bases from J, the gap between germline ends came to 12 bases. This CDR3 comprises 16 residues. The chain's CDR3 is CASSLDRGRTNYGYTF. The CDR3 coding sequence is TGTGCCAGCAGCTTAGACCGGGGGCGAACTAACTATGGCTACACCTTC.

The J gene is TRBJ2-1, the V gene TRBV11-3; the match to TRBD1 covers 10 bases. The V and J ends lost 3 bases and 4 bases, in that order; junction bases with no gene match: 6. Germline-derived CDR1 and CDR2 are SGHNT and YENEEA. The CDR3 consists of 16 residues. The DNA of the CDR3 is TGTGCCAGCAGCTTGGAAGGGACAGGGGTATACAATGAGCAGTTCTTC. Translation: CASSLEGTGVYNEQFF. Filled out from reference TRBV11-3 and TRBJ2-1, the complete variable domain reads EAGVVQSPRYKIIEKKQPVAFWCNPISGHNTLYWYLQNLGQGPELLIRYENEEAVDDSQLPKDRFSAERLKGVDSTLKIQPAELGDSAVYLCASSLEGTGVYNEQFFGPGTRLTVL.

The chain employs TRBV6-5 and TRBJ2-3; D tentatively reads TRBD1 or TRBD2 (5 bases each). CDR1 MNHEY and CDR2 SVGAGI come from the germline V gene. This CDR3 contains 14 residues. The V end was cut by 8 bases, the J end by 2 bases, with 14 bases between. The CDR3 is CASRRGVNTDTQYF. The CDR3 DNA is TGTGCCAGCCGCCGAGGGGTGAACACAGATACGCAGTATTTT.

The DNA of the CDR3 is TGTGCCAGCAGCATCGGACTAGCGGGATACAATGAGCAGTTCTTC. It encodes CASSIGLAGYNEQFF. The V gene is TRBV6-5, the J gene TRBJ2-1; TRBD2 agrees at 12 bases. V dropped 6 bases and J dropped 4; count of bases not matched to a gene: 4. In germline, CDR1 is MNHEY, CDR2 SVGAGI. The CDR3 sequence is 15 residues long.

The count of this clone is one. The gene calls are TRBV18 and TRBJ2-7; possibly TRBD1 for D (6 bases). This CDR3 has 14 residues. The V gene lost 8 bases and the J gene lost 5 bases, with 19 bases spanning the gap. The germline gives CDR1 KGHSH, CDR2 LQKENI. The CDR3 reads CASADQGLVNEQYF. CDR3 nucleotide sequence: TGTGCCAGCGCCGATCAGGGGCTAGTAAACGAGCAGTACTTC.

The chain uses TRBV7-9 and TRBJ2-1; no firm D call. This CDR3 comprises 11 residues. Germline V gene sequence: CDR1 SEHNR, CDR2 FQNEAQ (reference sequence). With 5 bases removed from V and 7 bases from J, the gap between germline ends came to 6 bases. The CDR3 nucleotides are TGTGCCAGCAGCCCAACAAATGAGCAGTTCTTC. Its protein is CASSPTNEQFF.

The chain combines TRBV7-2 with TRBJ1-1; 8 nucleotides align to TRBD1. This CDR3 has 14 amino acids. In germline, CDR1 is SGHTA, CDR2 FQGNSA. V was pared by 2 bases and J by 3 bases, with 2 bases of the junction left unmatched. In nucleotides, the CDR3 is TGTGCCAGCAGCTTACAGGGGGCAGACACTGAAGCTTTCTTT. Translated: CASSLQGADTEAFF.

The V and J genes are TRBV10-3 and TRBJ1-5; TRBD1 agrees at 9 bases. After removal of 2 bases from V and 0 bases from J, the junction contained 8 bases not matched to a gene. The CDR3 loop spans 18 amino acids. Looked up from germline, CDR1 is ENHRY and CDR2 is SYGVKD. The CDR3 sequence: CAISETRTGDHSNQPQHF. CDR3 coding DNA: TGTGCCATCAGTGAGACTCGGACAGGGGACCATAGCAATCAGCCCCAGCATTTT.

This clone was observed a handful of times. The chain employs TRBV16 and TRBJ1-2, with TRBD1 as a possible D gene (6 bases). V was trimmed by 4 bases and J by 2 bases, leaving 14 bases between them. The CDR3 covers 15 residues. CDR1 KGHSY and CDR2 FQNENV come from the germline V gene. CDR3 nucleotides: TGTGCCAGCAGCCCTACAGGGTCTAGAAACTATGGCTACACCTTC. It yields the protein CASSPTGSRNYGYTF.